Sequencing of this TCR beta chain was carried out in a study of blood T cell repertoires in COVID-19. In the authors' workflow: Estimation of nucleated cell counts was performed using reference gene primer amplification. Repertoires were generated with immunoSEQ multiplex PCR, while TCRdb's copy carries only in-frame clones and drops some. V, J and clone size are taken as reported in that table, and D and trimming were inferred from the DNA itself. The sample consists of hundreds of thousands of clones, 70% to 90% of them appearing once. The germline V gene has CDR1 SGHDN and CDR2 FVKESK. The CDR3 covers 13 residues. V was cut by 2 bases and J by 10 bases, with 9 bases left in between.

Sequenced input: peripheral blood. The clonotype comes from a woman aged 25 to 39 with active or convalescent COVID-19. This chain uses TRBV14 with TRBJ1-6, with D uncertain. CDR3 loop: CASSQPGVSPLHF. In DNA form, the CDR3 reads TGTGCCAGCAGCCAACCCGGGGTGTCACCCCTCCACTTT. Based on the CDR3 plus reference TRBV14 and TRBJ1-6, the full variable domain is EAGVTQFPSHSVIEKGQTVTLRCDPISGHDNLYWYRRVMGKEIKFLLHFVKESKQDESGMPNNRFLAERTGGTYSTLKVQPAELEDSGVYFCASSQPGVSPLHFGNGTRLTVT.